This is a list of T cell receptor beta chains from one sample in a study of shared clonotypes between healthy human individuals. Here immunoSEQ multiplex PCR was the method, and the copy in TCRdb shows in-frame clones only, minus some. The table lists some 2,500,000 clones, approximately 93% of them singletons, with around 0.37% in the top ten. Sequencing was performed on naive CD4+ T cells from PBMCs. These receptors all stem from a man aged 18 to 29 in good health. Some clones in this sample may be carry-over from other donors' samples. CDR3s include the opening cysteine and the closing phenylalanine or tryptophan. D genes are given only for firm matches. Expanded clones get a size class; other rows say once, few or many, or leave the size out.

d_gene	v_gene	abundance	j_gene	CDR3nt	CDR3aa
TRBD1	TRBV18	.	TRBJ2-2	TGTGCCAGCTCACCTGGGACAGAGAACACCGGGGAGCTGTTTTTT	CASSPGTENTGELFF
.	TRBV4-2	.	TRBJ2-1	TGTGCCAGCAGCCAAGAACTGGTTGTCAGCAGTCAGCAGTTCTTC	CASSQELVVSSQQFF
.	TRBV15	.	TRBJ1-2	TGTGCCACCAGCAGAGGATTTGGGGCTCGGGGTGTCTATGGCTACACCTTC	CATSRGFGARGVYGYTF
.	TRBV9	.	TRBJ2-7	TGTGCCAGCAACCCTACCCTCGCGGACGAGCAGTACTTC	CASNPTLADEQYF
.	TRBV28	.	TRBJ1-6	TGTGCCAGCAGTTTCCTGGGGGCCAATAATTCACCCCTCCACTTT	CASSFLGANNSPLHF
.	TRBV18	.	TRBJ2-1	TGTGCCAGCTCACCATCCAGGGGATACAATGAGCAGTTCTTC	CASSPSRGYNEQFF
TRBD1	TRBV28	.	TRBJ2-7	TGTGCCAGCAGTCTGCCGGGACAGGGTTACGAGCAGTACTTC	CASSLPGQGYEQYF
.	TRBV28	.	TRBJ1-1	TGTGCCAGCAGGACACCCGGCGCCGAAGCTTTCTTT	CASRTPGAEAFF
.	TRBV28	.	TRBJ2-4	TGTGCCAGCAGTAACCTTCAAGGACAGCTAGCCAAAAACATTCAGTACTTC	CASSNLQGQLAKNIQYF
TRBD1	TRBV28	.	TRBJ1-2	TGTGCCAGCAGTTTACGACCAGGGGGCCGGGACTATGGCTACACCTTC	CASSLRPGGRDYGYTF
.	TRBV19	.	TRBJ1-2	TGTGCCATCCGCCGCTCCCTCTATGGCTACACCTTC	CAIRRSLYGYTF
.	TRBV5-1	.	TRBJ2-2	TGCGCCAGCTTCACCGGAGGAGCGGGCGGGGAGCTGTTTTTT	CASFTGGAGGELFF
.	TRBV6-5	few	TRBJ1-1	TGTGCCAGCAGTTACACGTCGGACACTGAAGCTTTCTTT	CASSYTSDTEAFF
.	TRBV30	.	TRBJ2-2	TGTGCCTGGAGGCCCGACAGCACCGGGGAGCTGTTTTTT	CAWRPDSTGELFF
.	TRBV9	.	TRBJ1-1	TGTGCCAGCAGCGTAACAGGGATGAACACTGAAGCTTTCTTT	CASSVTGMNTEAFF
TRBD2	TRBV19	.	TRBJ2-1	TGTGCCAGTAGTATAAGGCTCCTAGCGGGAACCAATGAGCAGTTCTTC	CASSIRLLAGTNEQFF
.	TRBV10-3	.	TRBJ2-5	TGTGCCATCAGGGGGGACCGGTCAGGAGAGACCCAGTACTTC	CAIRGDRSGETQYF
TRBD2	TRBV4-1	.	TRBJ2-1	TGCGCCAGCAGTCTCATAGCGGGAGGGAATGAGCAGTTCTTC	CASSLIAGGNEQFF
.	TRBV18	.	TRBJ1-1	TGTGCCAGCTCACCGGGACTCTGGGGCGGAGGAAGCACTGAAGCTTTCTTT	CASSPGLWGGGSTEAFF
.	TRBV11-1	.	TRBJ2-1	TGTGCCAGCAGCTTGAGTCGGGGTGAGCAGTTCTTC	CASSLSRGEQFF
TRBD1	TRBV28	.	TRBJ1-1	TGTGCCAGCAGTCCAGGGGGCTTGCGCACTGAAGCTTTCTTT	CASSPGGLRTEAFF
.	TRBV5-4	once	TRBJ2-7	TGTGCCAGCAGCACCAAACTCGGGGTCACATACGAGCAGTACTTC	CASSTKLGVTYEQYF
.	TRBV28	.	TRBJ2-1	TGTGCCAGCAGTTTAGGCGGAACCTACAATGAGCAGTTCTTC	CASSLGGTYNEQFF
.	TRBV18	.	TRBJ2-7	TGTGCCAGCTCACCAAGACAGTCCTACGAGCAGTACTTC	CASSPRQSYEQYF
.	TRBV7-9	.	TRBJ2-1	TGTGCCAGCAGCTTAGTCGGAATACGTGATGAGCAGTTCTTC	CASSLVGIRDEQFF
.	TRBV5-5	.	TRBJ2-7	TGTGCCAGCAGCTCCCGGGACGCCGGTGTTTGGGGCGAGCAGTACTTC	CASSSRDAGVWGEQYF
.	TRBV5-1	.	TRBJ2-7	TGCGCCAGCAGCTTGGGGGGACCGTACGAGCAGTACTTC	CASSLGGPYEQYF
.	TRBV7-2	.	TRBJ2-7	TGTGCCAGCAGCCTCCACTCTGACGAGCAGTACTTC	CASSLHSDEQYF
.	TRBV19	.	TRBJ1-2	TGTGCCAGTAGTATCCGGACAGAGGACTATGGCTACACCTTC	CASSIRTEDYGYTF
.	TRBV14	.	TRBJ2-3	TGTGCCAGCAGCCAGACGGGAATACCGCAGTATTTT	CASSQTGIPQYF
.	TRBV2	.	TRBJ1-1	TGTGCCAGCAGTGATCAGTCCTGGGCCGCTTTCTTT	CASSDQSWAAFF
.	TRBV4-1	.	TRBJ2-5	TGCGCCAGCAGCCAAGACAGGGGACAAGAGACCCAGTACTTC	CASSQDRGQETQYF
.	TRBV14	.	TRBJ2-3	TGTGCCAGCAGCCCGATGGGTCTTACAGATACGCAGTATTTT	CASSPMGLTDTQYF
TRBD1	TRBV28	.	TRBJ2-7	TGTGCCAGCAGAGCCGACAGGGCCAGCGAGCAGTACTTC	CASRADRASEQYF
.	TRBV28	.	TRBJ2-4	TGTGCCAGCAATGTGGGGGGCAAAAACATTCAGTACTTC	CASNVGGKNIQYF
.	TRBV6-1	.	TRBJ1-1	TGTGCCAGCAGGGCCAACAGGGCGGACACTGAAGCTTTCTTT	CASRANRADTEAFF
TRBD1	TRBV19	.	TRBJ2-7	TGTGCCAGTAGCCAGGACAGGGAAGGTGGGAAGTACTTC	CASSQDREGGKYF
.	TRBV5-1	.	TRBJ2-5	TGCGCCAGCAGTTACCGGACAGAGACCCAGTACTTC	CASSYRTETQYF
TRBD2	TRBV5-4	.	TRBJ2-3	TGTGCCAGCAGCCCCGGACTAGCGGGAGCTAGCACAGATACGCAGTATTTT	CASSPGLAGASTDTQYF
.	TRBV11-2	.	TRBJ2-3	TGTGCCAGCAGACGAAGCACAGATACGCAGTATTTT	CASRRSTDTQYF
.	TRBV6-1	.	TRBJ1-5	TGTGCCAGCAGTGAATCGGGAGGGGCGAGCAATCAGCCCCAGCATTTT	CASSESGGASNQPQHF
.	TRBV15	.	TRBJ2-7	TGTGCCACCAGCACGGGGCGGCTAGAGTACTTC	CATSTGRLEYF